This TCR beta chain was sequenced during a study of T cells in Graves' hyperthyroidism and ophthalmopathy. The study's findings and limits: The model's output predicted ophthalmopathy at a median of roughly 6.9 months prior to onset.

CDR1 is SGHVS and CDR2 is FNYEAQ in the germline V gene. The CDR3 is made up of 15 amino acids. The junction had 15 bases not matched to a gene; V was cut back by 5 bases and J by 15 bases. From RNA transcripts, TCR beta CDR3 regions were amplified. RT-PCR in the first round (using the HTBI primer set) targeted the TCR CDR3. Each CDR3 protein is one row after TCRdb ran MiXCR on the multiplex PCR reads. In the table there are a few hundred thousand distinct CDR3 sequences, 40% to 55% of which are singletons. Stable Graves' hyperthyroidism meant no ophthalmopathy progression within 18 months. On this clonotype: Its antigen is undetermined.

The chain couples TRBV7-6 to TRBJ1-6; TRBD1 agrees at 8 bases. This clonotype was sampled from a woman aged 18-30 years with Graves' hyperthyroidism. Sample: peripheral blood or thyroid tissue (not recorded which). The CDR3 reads CASSPPLGQGEILHF. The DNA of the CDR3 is TGTGCCAGCAGCCCTCCTCTCGGACAGGGCGAAATCCTCCACTTT.